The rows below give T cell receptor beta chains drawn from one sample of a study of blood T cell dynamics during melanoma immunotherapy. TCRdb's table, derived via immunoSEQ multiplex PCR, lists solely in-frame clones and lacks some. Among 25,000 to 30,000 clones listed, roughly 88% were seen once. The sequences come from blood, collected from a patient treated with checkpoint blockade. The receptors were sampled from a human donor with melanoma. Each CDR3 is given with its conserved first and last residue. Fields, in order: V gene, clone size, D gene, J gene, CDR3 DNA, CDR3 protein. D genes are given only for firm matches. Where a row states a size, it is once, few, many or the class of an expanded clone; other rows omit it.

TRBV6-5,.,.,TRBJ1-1,TGTGCCAGCAGTTGGGGGGTACGGAACACTGAAGCTTTCTTT,CASSWGVRNTEAFF
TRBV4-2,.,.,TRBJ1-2,TGTGCCAGCAGCCAAGACCTGTTCTATGGCTACACCTTC,CASSQDLFYGYTF
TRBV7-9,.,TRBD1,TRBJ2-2,TGTGCCAGCATGCGACAGGGGGTAAACACCGGGGAGCTGTTTTTT,CASMRQGVNTGELFF
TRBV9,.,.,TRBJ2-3,TGTGCCAGCGGGTCAGCTACCTACACAGATACGCAGTATTTT,CASGSATYTDTQYF
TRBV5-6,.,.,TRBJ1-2,TGTGCCAGCAGCTTATCCGGGCATGGCTACACCTTC,CASSLSGHGYTF
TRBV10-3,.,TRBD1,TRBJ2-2,TGTGCCATCATGGGACAGGGCAACACCGGGGAGCTGTTTTTT,CAIMGQGNTGELFF
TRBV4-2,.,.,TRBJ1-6,TGTGCCAGCAGTACAACCGGGATCGACTCACCCCTCCACTTT,CASSTTGIDSPLHF
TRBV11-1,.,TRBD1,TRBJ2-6,TGTGCCAGCAGCTCTACAGGGGGAGGCTCTGGGGCCAACGTCCTGACTTTC,CASSSTGGGSGANVLTF
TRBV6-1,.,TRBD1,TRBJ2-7,TGTGCCTGCACCGGGACAGGGTTGTACGAGCAGTACTTC,CACTGTGLYEQYF
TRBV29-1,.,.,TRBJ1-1,TGCAGCGTTGCACTGAATGGGGACACTGAAGCTTTCTTT,CSVALNGDTEAFF
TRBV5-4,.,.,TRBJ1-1,TGTGCCAGCAGCTTATATTCCAACCCCAAGTTGAACACTGAAGCTTTCTTT,CASSLYSNPKLNTEAFF
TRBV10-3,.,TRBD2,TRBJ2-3,TGTGCCATCAGTGAGTCGCTAGCGGGAGTGACAGATACGCAGTATTTT,CAISESLAGVTDTQYF
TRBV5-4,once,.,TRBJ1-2,TGTGCCAGCAGCAGGGGCTATGGCTACACCTTC,CASSRGYGYTF